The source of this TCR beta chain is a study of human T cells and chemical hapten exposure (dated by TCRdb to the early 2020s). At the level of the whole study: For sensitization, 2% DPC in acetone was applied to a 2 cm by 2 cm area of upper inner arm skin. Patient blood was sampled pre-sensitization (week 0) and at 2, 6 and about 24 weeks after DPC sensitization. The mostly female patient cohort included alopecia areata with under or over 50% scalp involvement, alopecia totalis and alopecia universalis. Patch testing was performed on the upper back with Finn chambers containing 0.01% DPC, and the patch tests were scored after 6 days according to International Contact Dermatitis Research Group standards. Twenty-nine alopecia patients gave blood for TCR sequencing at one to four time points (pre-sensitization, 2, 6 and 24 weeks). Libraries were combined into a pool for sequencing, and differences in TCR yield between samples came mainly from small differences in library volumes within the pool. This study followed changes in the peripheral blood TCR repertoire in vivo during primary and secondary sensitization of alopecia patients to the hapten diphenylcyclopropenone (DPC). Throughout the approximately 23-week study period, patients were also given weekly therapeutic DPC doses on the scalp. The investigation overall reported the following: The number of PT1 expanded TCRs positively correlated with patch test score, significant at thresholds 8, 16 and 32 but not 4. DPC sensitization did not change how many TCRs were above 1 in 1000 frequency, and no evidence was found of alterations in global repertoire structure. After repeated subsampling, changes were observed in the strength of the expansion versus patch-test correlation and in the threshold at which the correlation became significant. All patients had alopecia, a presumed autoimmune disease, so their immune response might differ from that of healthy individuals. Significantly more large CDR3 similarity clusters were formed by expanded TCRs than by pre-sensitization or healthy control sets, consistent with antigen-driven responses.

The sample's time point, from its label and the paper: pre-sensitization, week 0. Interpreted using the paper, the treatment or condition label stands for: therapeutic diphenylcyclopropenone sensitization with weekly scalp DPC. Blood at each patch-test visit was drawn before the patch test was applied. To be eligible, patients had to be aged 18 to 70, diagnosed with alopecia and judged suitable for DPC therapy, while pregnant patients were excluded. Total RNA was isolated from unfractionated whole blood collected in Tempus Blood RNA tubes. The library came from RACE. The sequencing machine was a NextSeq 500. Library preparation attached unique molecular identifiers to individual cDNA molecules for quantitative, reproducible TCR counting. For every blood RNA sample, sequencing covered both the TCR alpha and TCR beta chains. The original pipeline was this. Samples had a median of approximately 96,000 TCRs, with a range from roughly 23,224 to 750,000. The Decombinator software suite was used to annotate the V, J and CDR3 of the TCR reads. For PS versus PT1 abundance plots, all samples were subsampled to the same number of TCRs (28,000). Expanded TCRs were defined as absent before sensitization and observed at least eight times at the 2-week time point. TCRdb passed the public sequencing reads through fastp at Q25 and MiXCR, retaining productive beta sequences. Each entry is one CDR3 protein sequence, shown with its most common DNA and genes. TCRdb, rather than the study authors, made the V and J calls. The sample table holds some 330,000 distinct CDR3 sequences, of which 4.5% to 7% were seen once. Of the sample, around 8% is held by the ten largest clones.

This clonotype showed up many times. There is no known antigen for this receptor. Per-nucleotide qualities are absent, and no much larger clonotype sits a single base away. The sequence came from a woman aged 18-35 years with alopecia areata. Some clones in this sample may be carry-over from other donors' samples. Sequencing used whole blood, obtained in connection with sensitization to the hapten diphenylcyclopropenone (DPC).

The bases are TGCGCCAGCAGCTTGTGGACAGATAGCACAGATACGCAGTATTTT. Its coded protein is CASSLWTDSTDTQYF. The chain is encoded by TRBV5-1 joined to TRBJ2-3, with a tentative D gene TRBD1 over 6 matching bases. The CDR3, from cysteine to phenylalanine, totals 15 residues. Only the CDR3 DNA stays, 45 bases, in frame from base 1. V is reduced by 1 base and J by 0 bases, leaving a spacing of 9 bases between them. The germline V gene supplies CDR1 SGHRS and CDR2 YFSETQ.